This record concerns one T cell receptor (beta chain) sequence. No antigen is known for it. Caucasian adults residing in Nashville, Tennessee made up all the donors. This sample stems from a study of shared clonotypes between healthy human individuals. V was pared by 3 bases and J by 0 bases, with 11 bases between. The CDR3 contains 14 residues. Germline V gives CDR1 GTSNPN, CDR2 SVGIG (reference sequence). Notes on the study in general: A reduction in generation probabilities was seen for non-shared clonotypes relative to those shared by all four donors. Naive CD4 clonotypes were shared across several donors at roughly 5.5%.

In replicate PCRs of sorted subsets, roughly 190 ng DNA, some 28,000 T cell genomes, was used. The repertoire was sequenced with immunoSEQ multiplex PCR; TCRdb's copy has only in-frame clones and lacks some. The sample records about 2.5 million clones, 80% to 95% being singletons. Sequences were obtained from naive CD4+ T cells from PBMCs. The subset: CD45RA+ positively selected. This sequence joins TRBV30 and TRBJ1-2; a possible D gene is TRBD1 (5 bases). The clonotype originates from a man younger than 30 in good health. Some clones in this sample may be carry-over from other donors' samples. The CDR3 sequence is CAWSSTGSNYGYTF. CDR3 coding DNA: TGTGCCTGGAGCTCAACAGGTTCTAACTATGGCTACACCTTC.